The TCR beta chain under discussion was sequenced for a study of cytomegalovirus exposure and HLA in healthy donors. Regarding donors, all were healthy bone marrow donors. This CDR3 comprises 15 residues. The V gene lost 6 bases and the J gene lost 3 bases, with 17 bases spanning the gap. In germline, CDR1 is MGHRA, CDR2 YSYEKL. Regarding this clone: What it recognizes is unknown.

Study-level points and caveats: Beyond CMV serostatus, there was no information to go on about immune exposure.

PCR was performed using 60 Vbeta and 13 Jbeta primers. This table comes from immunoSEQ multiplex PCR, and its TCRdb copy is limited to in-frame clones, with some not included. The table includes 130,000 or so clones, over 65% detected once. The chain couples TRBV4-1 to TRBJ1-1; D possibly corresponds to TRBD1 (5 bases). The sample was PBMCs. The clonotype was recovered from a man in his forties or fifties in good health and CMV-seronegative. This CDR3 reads CASRVYPTGYTEAFF. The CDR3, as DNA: TGCGCCAGCAGGGTTTATCCCACAGGTTACACTGAAGCTTTCTTT.